Sequencing of this T cell receptor beta chain was carried out in a study of cytomegalovirus exposure and HLA in healthy donors. Overall study: Roughly 180 million T cells yielded approximately 110 million unique TCR beta sequences in earlier analysis.

On this clone: Its antigen is unidentified.

Primers: 60 Vbeta forward and 13 Jbeta reverse. Repertoires were generated with immunoSEQ multiplex PCR, while TCRdb's copy carries only in-frame clones and drops some. The profile shows some 62,000 clones, 70% to 90% of them singletons. Notes on the study in general: Productive rates of about 87% or about 30% were seen for most TCR beta V segments in an earlier analysis. One cluster of highly shared sequence variants probably arose as a sequencing artifact.

This clonotype was obtained from a man between 18 and 29 years old in good health and CMV-seronegative. Sequenced sample: PBMCs.

DNA for the CDR3: TGCGCCAGCAGCTTGGGGCTAGCGGATAGCACAGATACGCAGTATTTT. Translation gives CASSLGLADSTDTQYF. The rearrangement uses TRBV5-1 and TRBJ2-3, with TRBD2 matching 7 bases. Per germline, CDR1 SGHRS and CDR2 YFSETQ. The CDR3 totals 16 residues. The V gene end was trimmed by 0 bases and the J gene end by 0 bases; junction bases not matched to a gene: 4.